One sample yielded the 27 T cell receptor beta chains listed below, sequenced in a study of shared clonotypes between healthy human individuals. Some clones are missing from TCRdb's copy, which holds only in-frame ones; the method was immunoSEQ multiplex PCR. The sample lists 200,000 to 250,000 clones; 65% were seen once. Sequenced: memory CD4+ T cells sorted from blood. The subset here: CD45RA-negative fraction. The receptors derive from a man under 40 in good health.

The rearrangement joins TRBV6-4 to TRBJ2-3; a weak D match, TRBD2 (5 bases). CDR3 length: 11 amino acids. With 6 bases removed from V and 5 bases from J, the gap between germline ends came to 6 bases. CDR1 and CDR2 from the germline V gene are MRHNA and SNTAGT. CDR3 nucleotide sequence: TGTGCCAGCAGACTAGGAGATACGCAGTATTTT. Its translation: CASRLGDTQYF.

The rearrangement uses TRBV11-3 and TRBJ1-2, with 7 nucleotides matching TRBD1. The CDR3 runs 14 residues. CDR1 is SGHNT and CDR2 is YENEEA in the germline V gene. V lost 6 bases, J lost 7 bases, and 11 bases stayed unmatched. CDR3 amino acids: CASRLTGTSSGYTF. DNA of the CDR3: TGTGCCAGCAGGTTGACAGGGACCTCTTCTGGCTACACCTTC. The full variable domain, with the rest looked up from reference TRBV11-3 and TRBJ1-2, is EAGVVQSPRYKIIEKKQPVAFWCNPISGHNTLYWYLQNLGQGPELLIRYENEEAVDDSQLPKDRFSAERLKGVDSTLKIQPAELGDSAVYLCASRLTGTSSGYTFGSGTRLTVV.

The V and J genes are TRBV15 and TRBJ1-5; D not certain. V was pared by 3 bases and J by 6 bases, with 9 bases between. The CDR3 contains 13 residues. In germline, CDR1 is LNHNV, CDR2 YYDKDF (reference sequence). The CDR3, as DNA: TGTGCCACCAGCAGCCTAAATGGTCAGCCCCAGCATTTT. This gives the protein CATSSLNGQPQHF.

The gene calls are TRBV7-9 and TRBJ2-7; D is perhaps TRBD1 (7 bases). The CDR3 is 13 amino acids. Per the germline V gene, CDR1 is SEHNR and CDR2 is FQNEAQ (reference sequence). V was shortened by 6 bases and J by 5 bases, with 14 bases between the two germline ends. CDR3: CASSRGTVHEQYF. For the CDR3, the DNA is TGTGCCAGCAGTCGGGGGACAGTCCACGAGCAGTACTTC.

This clone has just a few counts. J is TRBJ2-1 and V is TRBV19, with D maybe TRBD1 (7 bases). V lost 5 bases to trimming and J lost 3 bases, with 14 bases between them. The CDR3 runs to 15 residues. In germline, CDR1 is LNHDA, CDR2 SQIVND (reference sequence). The CDR3 loop reads CASSSGQGGYNEQFF. The CDR3 region has the DNA TGTGCCAGTAGTTCGGGGCAGGGGGGCTACAATGAGCAGTTCTTC.

Points on this clone: At one boundary the junction diverges from the germline segment, which might be a read error. V usage is TRBV7-7 and J usage is TRBJ2-5; 8 nucleotides line up with TRBD2. Germline CDR1 and CDR2: SSHAT and FNYEAQ (reference sequence). The CDR3 consists of 15 residues. The CDR3 DNA follows: TGTGCTAGCAGCTTAGTTGGCCTAGCGGGAGAGACCCAGTACTTC. This codes for CASSLVGLAGETQYF.

V usage is TRBV6-1 and J usage is TRBJ2-1; 11 positions agree with TRBD2. CDR3 length: 14 residues. Germline V gene data show CDR1 as MNHNS and CDR2 as SASEGT. Trimming took 2 bases from V and 6 from J; bases not matched to a gene: 0. The CDR3 here is CASSELAGGNEQFF. CDR3 sequence (DNA): TGTGCCAGCAGTGAACTAGCGGGAGGCAATGAGCAGTTCTTC.

This clone was counted only a few times. The genes are TRBV9 and TRBJ1-2; 8 nucleotides agree with TRBD1. V was pared by 3 bases and J by 0 bases, with 7 bases of the junction left unmatched. This CDR3 has 16 residues. Germline values: CDR1 SGDLS, CDR2 YYNGEE. The CDR3, as DNA: TGTGCCAGCAGCGAGGGGACAGGAGAAGCTAACTATGGCTACACCTTC. Amino acids: CASSEGTGEANYGYTF.

V and J are TRBV27 and TRBJ2-1; TRBD2 matches 7 bases. Trimming cost V 3 bases and J 1 base; bases outside gene matches: 12. CDR1 MNHEY and CDR2 SMNVEV come from the germline V gene (reference sequence). The length of the CDR3 is 18 residues. CDR3 in amino acids: CASSFLAESPSSYNEQFF. CDR3 DNA: TGTGCCAGCAGTTTCCTAGCGGAAAGCCCCTCTTCCTACAATGAGCAGTTCTTC.

The rearrangement uses TRBV28 and TRBJ1-1; D gene unclear. The CDR3 has 12 residues. V lost 2 bases, J lost 6 bases, and 7 bases lay in between. Germline V gene sequence: CDR1 MDHEN, CDR2 SYDVKM. The CDR3 loop reads CASSLQSPEAFF. The CDR3 DNA reads TGTGCCAGCAGTTTACAGTCCCCTGAAGCTTTCTTT. Filled out from reference TRBV28 and TRBJ1-1, the complete variable domain reads DVKVTQSSRYLVKRTGEKVFLECVQDMDHENMFWYRQDPGLGLRLIYFSYDVKMKEKGDIPEGYSVSREKKERFSLILESASTNQTSMYLCASSLQSPEAFFGQGTRLTVV.

The chain couples TRBV5-4 to TRBJ1-1; D is possibly TRBD1 (5 bases). V lost 4 bases, J lost 0 bases, and 13 bases lay in between. The CDR3 is 15 residues long. Germline CDR1 and CDR2: SGHNT and YYREEE (reference sequence). CDR3 protein: CASSPGGQMNTEAFF. CDR3 in DNA: TGTGCCAGCAGCCCGGGCGGACAAATGAACACTGAAGCTTTCTTT.

This clone has just a few counts. The gene calls are TRBV10-1 and TRBJ2-1; TRBD1 aligns across 9 bases. Germline V gives CDR1 WNHNN, CDR2 SYGVQD (reference sequence). The CDR3 covers 13 residues. J gave up 15 bases and V 2 bases, and 8 bases lay outside the gene matches. The CDR3: CASSEEDRGERFF. The CDR3 bases are TGCGCCAGCAGTGAGGAGGACAGGGGAGAGAGGTTCTTC.

This clone was observed a single time. This chain links TRBV29-1 with TRBJ2-3; 8 bases line up with TRBD1. The germline CDR1 and CDR2 sequences are SQVTM and ANQGSEA. Trimming at V came to 2 bases and at J to 3 bases, leaving 4 bases not matched to a gene. CDR3 length: 14 residues. CDR3 DNA: TGCAGCGTTGAACCGGACAGGGCAACAGATACGCAGTATTTT. It is translated as CSVEPDRATDTQYF.

V and J are TRBV10-3 and TRBJ2-1; 10 nucleotides line up with TRBD2. V shed 8 bases and J 4 bases; nucleotides not matched to a gene: 5. The CDR3 loop spans 14 amino acids. In germline, CDR1 is ENHRY, CDR2 SYGVKD. In nucleotides, the CDR3 is TGTGCCATCGGGTCACTAGCGGGGTACAATGAGCAGTTCTTC. Amino acids: CAIGSLAGYNEQFF.

The rearrangement joins TRBV5-1 to TRBJ2-3; 7 bases align to TRBD1. Trimming took 5 bases from V and 2 from J; bases not matched to a gene: 11. CDR1 and CDR2 (germline): SGHRS, YFSETQ. The CDR3 has 16 residues. The CDR3 DNA reads as TGCGCCAGCAGAACCCGACAGGGCCTACCCACAGATACGCAGTATTTT. It is translated as CASRTRQGLPTDTQYF.

J is TRBJ2-1 and V is TRBV5-1, with 8 positions matching TRBD2. The germline V gene has CDR1 SGHRS and CDR2 YFSETQ. Losses at the gene ends were 4 bases for V and 2 bases for J; bases not matched to a gene: 5. CDR3 length equals 15 residues. The CDR3 region is CASSTISGTYNEQFF. CDR3 nucleotides: TGCGCCAGCAGCACCATTAGCGGGACCTACAATGAGCAGTTCTTC. Together with reference TRBV5-1 and TRBJ2-1, the CDR3 gives the full variable domain: KAGVTQTPRYLIKTRGQQVTLSCSPISGHRSVSWYQQTPGQGLQFLFEYFSETQRNKGNFPGRFSGRQFSNSRSEMNVSTLELGDSALYLCASSTISGTYNEQFFGPGTRLTVL.

V gene TRBV29-1 combines with J gene TRBJ2-7; D gene unclear. Germline CDR1 and CDR2: SQVTM and ANQGSEA. Deletions cut 5 bases from V and 1 base from J, with 12 bases between. This CDR3 is built from 13 residues. The CDR3 is CSVSNNLSYEQYF. The CDR3 DNA follows: TGCAGCGTTTCTAATAACCTATCCTACGAGCAGTACTTC.

CDR3 nucleotides: TGTGCCAGCAATGGGGGGCTCGAGCAGTACTTC. This gives the protein CASNGGLEQYF. The gene calls are TRBV28 and TRBJ2-7; D is tentatively TRBD1 or TRBD2 (6 bases each). V lost 7 bases, J lost 6 bases, and 10 bases lay in between. Looked up from germline, CDR1 is MDHEN and CDR2 is SYDVKM. There are 11 residues in the CDR3.

V usage is TRBV7-2 and J usage is TRBJ2-1; the match to TRBD2 covers 13 bases. The junction had 5 bases not matched to a gene; V was cut back by 4 bases and J by 8 bases. Germline-derived CDR1 and CDR2 are SGHTA and FQGNSA. The length of the CDR3 is 15 residues. The CDR3 loop reads CASSSGTSGKYEQFF. Written as DNA, the CDR3 is TGTGCCAGCAGCTCCGGGACTAGCGGGAAGTATGAGCAGTTCTTC. The variable domain in full, completed from reference TRBV7-2 and TRBJ2-1, reads GAGVSQSPSNKVTEKGKDVELRCDPISGHTALYWYRQSLGQGLEFLIYFQGNSAPDKSGLPSDRFSAERTGGSVSTLTIQRTQQEDSAVYLCASSSGTSGKYEQFFGPGTRLTVL.

The CDR3 reads CASSRGPTYEQYF. The CDR3 DNA follows: TGTGCCAGCTCCCGGGGCCCGACCTACGAGCAGTACTTC. The J gene is TRBJ2-7, the V gene TRBV18; the D gene could be TRBD1 or TRBD2 (5 bases each). Germline V gives CDR1 KGHSH, CDR2 LQKENI. CDR3 length equals 13 residues. Trimming stripped 6 bases from V and 2 bases from J, with 11 bases between.

The rearrangement joins TRBV11-2 to TRBJ1-5, with D unresolved. There are 13 residues in the CDR3. Germline CDR1 is SGHAT and CDR2 is FQNNGV. V gave up 5 bases and J gave up 5 bases, with 10 bases separating them. The CDR3 region is CASSRRQDQPQHF. The DNA for the CDR3 is TGTGCCAGCAGCCGGCGGCAGGATCAGCCCCAGCATTTT.

The rearrangement links TRBV7-9 to TRBJ2-7, with unresolved D. Trimming pared 5 bases from V and 12 bases from J, leaving 17 bases between. Germline loops: CDR1 SEHNR, CDR2 FQNEAQ (reference sequence). The CDR3 runs 12 residues. CDR3 region: CASSPVAELSYF. In DNA, the CDR3 is TGTGCCAGCAGCCCGGTTGCGGAGTTGTCGTACTTC.

The rearrangement uses TRBV2 and TRBJ2-7, with 7 bases that match TRBD2. With V trimmed by 6 bases and J by 8 bases, 7 bases remained unmatched. The germline V gene encodes CDR1 SNHLY and CDR2 FYNNEI. This CDR3 spans 12 amino acids. For the CDR3, the DNA is TGTGCCAGCAGGGGTGCGGGAGTAAAGCAGTACTTC. Translated: CASRGAGVKQYF.

The V and J genes are TRBV6-1 and TRBJ2-1; 12 nucleotides align to TRBD2. This CDR3 contains 15 residues. The germline gives CDR1 MNHNS, CDR2 SASEGT. After removal of 6 bases from V and 4 bases from J, the junction contained 4 bases not matched to a gene. The DNA of the CDR3 is TGTGCCAGCAGCCGAGGACTAGCGGGATACAATGAGCAGTTCTTC. Translation gives CASSRGLAGYNEQFF.

Written as DNA, the CDR3 is TGTGCCAGCAGCTTCATGGGGGGCGTAAACACTGAAGCTTTCTTT. This gives the protein CASSFMGGVNTEAFF. This chain links TRBV11-2 with TRBJ1-1; D perhaps matches TRBD1 (6 bases). Germline V gene lookup returns CDR1 SGHAT and CDR2 FQNNGV. The CDR3 is 15 amino acids. V was clipped by 3 bases and J by 2 bases, with 13 bases between them.

There are a few counts of this clone. The chain recombines TRBV6-1 with TRBJ2-3, with 8 bases lining up with TRBD2. CDR3 length: 15 residues. CDR1 is MNHNS, CDR2 SASEGT, per germline. J lost 2 bases, V lost 4 bases, and 5 bases had no gene match. The CDR3 nucleotides are TGTGCCAGCAGTGTCACTAGCGGAAACACAGATACGCAGTATTTT. Protein product: CASSVTSGNTDTQYF.

In nucleotides, the CDR3 is TGTGCCAGCAGATTAGACCGTAAGGGCAGTCAGCCCCAGCATTTT. Its protein product is CASRLDRKGSQPQHF. The rearrangement links TRBV2 to TRBJ1-5; D gene uncertain. Germline V lookup: CDR1 SNHLY, CDR2 FYNNEI. The V and J ends lost 6 bases and 6 bases respectively, with 18 bases between them. CDR3 size: 15 residues. The variable domain in full, completed from reference TRBV2 and TRBJ1-5, reads EPEVTQTPSHQVTQMGQEVILRCVPISNHLYFYWYRQILGQKVEFLVSFYNNEISEKSEIFDDQFSVERPDGSNFTLKIRSTKLEDSAMYFCASRLDRKGSQPQHFGDGTRLSIL.